This TCR beta chain was recovered during a study of blood T cell repertoires in COVID-19. For the study at large: COVID-19 samples, acute and convalescent, were from the United States, Italy and Spain.

In the authors' methods: The authors estimated nucleated cell counts from reference gene primer amplification. Sequencing used immunoSEQ multiplex PCR; TCRdb keeps in-frame clones, though not all of them. Clone size and the V and J calls come from that table; the DNA yielded D and trimming. This table holds 200,000 to 300,000 clones, about 85% found once. In germline, CDR1 is ENHRY, CDR2 SYGVKD. This CDR3 has 14 residues. V lost 3 bases to trimming and J lost 9 bases, with 12 bases between them. The sample consisted of peripheral blood. This receptor was obtained from a man aged 60-69 years who had recovered from COVID-19. The rearrangement uses TRBV10-3 and TRBJ1-6; D is ambiguous. The CDR3 loop is CAISDGMTGSPLHF. CDR3 nucleotides: TGTGCCATCAGTGACGGAATGACTGGTTCACCCCTCCACTTT.